These 13 T cell receptor beta chains were sequenced from one sample in a study of blood T cell repertoires in COVID-19. Clones were read by immunoSEQ multiplex PCR, and TCRdb kept only the in-frame ones, dropping some. Of roughly 400,000 clones listed, 80% to 90% were seen once; the top ten hold roughly 1.1%. Input material: PBMCs or T cells enriched from blood (not recorded which). The receptor set was obtained from a man aged 25-45 years who had recovered from COVID-19.

The chain uses TRBV27 and TRBJ2-2, with TRBD1 matching over 9 bases. Germline CDR1 and CDR2: MNHEY and SMNVEV (reference sequence). The length of the CDR3 is 16 residues. V was pared by 6 bases and J by 7 bases, with 12 bases of the junction left unmatched. CDR3 in DNA: TGTGCCAGCAGGGGGGAGGGACAGGGTCACCGCGGGGAGCTGTTTTTT. It yields the protein CASRGEGQGHRGELFF.

This rearrangement joins TRBV19 to TRBJ1-5; 7 positions agree with TRBD1. In germline, CDR1 is LNHDA, CDR2 SQIVND (reference sequence). The CDR3 spans 13 residues. J was trimmed by 5 bases and V by 3 bases; bases with no gene match: 1. As DNA, the CDR3 is TGTGCCAGTAGTATGGGACAGCATCAGCCCCAGCATTTT. Encoded protein: CASSMGQHQPQHF.

The chain joins TRBV2 to TRBJ1-6; 9 positions agree with TRBD1. The CDR3 spans 15 residues. Unmatched junction bases numbered 7, after V lost 3 bases and J lost 10 bases. Looked up from germline, CDR1 is SNHLY and CDR2 is FYNNEI. Here the CDR3 reads CASSDAGTGPSPLHF. CDR3 bases: TGTGCCAGCAGTGACGCTGGGACAGGGCCCTCACCCCTCCACTTT.

The genes are TRBV9 and TRBJ1-2; D unresolved. V was pared by 2 bases and J by 2 bases, with 13 bases between. Germline lookup yields CDR1 SGDLS and CDR2 YYNGEE. The CDR3 consists of 15 residues. The CDR3 coding sequence is TGTGCCAGCAGCGTGAGGGAGGCTCGCAACTATGGCTACACCTTC. Its protein product is CASSVREARNYGYTF.

The chain couples TRBV7-9 to TRBJ1-1, with D uncertain. The CDR3 has 12 amino acids. Trimming cost V 5 bases and J 0 bases, with 4 bases left between them. Germline-derived CDR1 and CDR2 are SEHNR and FQNEAQ (reference sequence). DNA of the CDR3: TGTGCCAGCAGCGTCGTGAACACTGAAGCTTTCTTT. Translated, it gives CASSVVNTEAFF.

The J gene is TRBJ2-1, the V gene TRBV5-6; TRBD2 might be the D (5 bases). Trimming took off 4 bases at V and 0 bases at J, with 23 bases between the two ends. Germline CDR1 and CDR2: SGHDT and YYEEEE. The CDR3 is 19 amino acids. This CDR3 reads CASSEYRDFTVGSYNEQFF. The CDR3 DNA follows: TGTGCCAGCAGCGAATACCGGGATTTCACCGTCGGCTCCTACAATGAGCAGTTCTTC.

This clone was seen just once. The chain carries TRBV7-2 and TRBJ2-7; D may be TRBD2 (6 bases). V dropped 1 base and J dropped 3 bases, with 13 bases sitting between them. This CDR3 spans 15 amino acids. The germline V gene has CDR1 SGHTA and CDR2 FQGNSA. The CDR3 spells CASSLVNGGNYEQYF. CDR3 DNA: TGTGCCAGCAGCTTAGTAAATGGGGGGAACTACGAGCAGTACTTC.

The rearrangement links TRBV9 to TRBJ2-2; 11 bases line up with TRBD2. The CDR3 runs to 16 residues. J lost 4 bases, V lost 0 bases, and 2 bases had no gene match. Per germline, CDR1 SGDLS and CDR2 YYNGEE. The CDR3: CASSVVGTSGTGELFF. In nucleotides, the CDR3 is TGTGCCAGCAGCGTAGTTGGGACTAGCGGCACCGGGGAGCTGTTTTTT.

Comment on this clone: The junction departs from germline at one end; a sequencing error may be responsible. The chain carries TRBV6-5 and TRBJ2-1, with D perhaps TRBD2 (6 bases). CDR1 and CDR2 (germline): MNHEY, SVGAGI. The CDR3 has 15 amino acids. CDR3 residues: CASSYSRDSYTEQFF. In DNA, the CDR3 is TGTGCCAGCAGTTACTCGCGGGACTCCTACACTGAGCAGTTCTTC.

J is TRBJ1-1 and V is TRBV7-9; 10 nucleotides align to TRBD1. This CDR3 contains 13 residues. Germline values: CDR1 SEHNR, CDR2 FQNEAQ (reference sequence). Trimming removed 5 bases from V and 10 bases from J; junction bases left unmatched: 7. The CDR3 is CASSPPDRGGAFF. CDR3 bases: TGTGCCAGCAGCCCACCGGACAGGGGGGGAGCTTTCTTT.

The chain recombines TRBV5-1 with TRBJ2-1; D not resolved. In germline, CDR1 is SGHRS, CDR2 YFSETQ. V gave up 1 base and J gave up 4 bases, with 9 bases separating them. The CDR3 totals 14 residues. The CDR3 DNA reads as TGCGCCAGCAGCTTGCCTAGTATTTACAATGAGCAGTTCTTC. It specifies CASSLPSIYNEQFF.

The chain has TRBV7-6 and TRBJ1-1; D is unclear. CDR3 size: 15 residues. Trimming shortened V by 6 bases and J by 1 base, and 15 bases separated the two germline ends. The V gene's germline CDR1 is SGHVS and CDR2 FNYEAQ. This CDR3 is CASSYNGEANTEAFF. The CDR3 DNA is TGTGCCAGCAGTTATAACGGGGAAGCGAACACTGAAGCTTTCTTT. The complete variable domain, with remaining parts taken from reference TRBV7-6 and TRBJ1-1, reads GAGVSQSPRYKVTKRGQDVALRCDPISGHVSLYWYRQALGQGPEFLTYFNYEAQQDKSGLPNDRFSAERPEGSISTLTIQRTEQRDSAMYRCASSYNGEANTEAFFGQGTRLTVV.

The gene calls are TRBV11-2 and TRBJ2-2; no reliable D call. V lost 5 bases to trimming and J lost 2 bases, with 15 bases between them. Germline V gene data show CDR1 as SGHAT and CDR2 as FQNNGV. The CDR3 spans 16 residues. The CDR3 bases are TGTGCCAGCAGCCCATTGCTACTTTATAACACCGGGGAGCTGTTTTTT. Protein: CASSPLLLYNTGELFF.